This T cell receptor beta chain was sequenced for a study of high-grade serous ovarian cancer treatment subgroups. Produced via immunoSEQ multiplex PCR; TCRdb's table is partial and in-frame only. This sample has 10,000 to 12,000 clones, with roughly 70% found just once. Tumor samples were obtained before definitive surgery or chemotherapy. CDR1 is LGHNT, CDR2 FRNRAP, per germline. This CDR3 has 14 amino acids. V lost 5 bases and J lost 5, with 15 bases in between. This chain uses TRBV12-5 with TRBJ2-5; D is possibly TRBD2 (5 bases). The source is a human donor with high-grade serous ovarian cancer. Sequencing used tumor tissue. Written as DNA, the CDR3 is TGTGCTAGTGGTCCCGCCCGGGATGCTGAGACCCAGTACTTC. Translation gives CASGPARDAETQYF.